This T cell receptor beta chain was sequenced during a study of regulatory T cells in long-lasting Graves disease. Study-level findings and limits: TRBV28, TRBJ1-2 and TRBJ2-5 emerged as the favored segments in persistent disease.

The sample holds a few counts of this clonotype. Its specificity is not known. According to the study, TCR beta libraries were built with iRepertoire HTBI primers and CDR3-region Arm-PCR. TCRdb independently ran MiXCR on the multiplex PCR reads; one entry per CDR3 protein. The table records around 450,000 distinct CDR3 sequences, about 22% of them present only once. The time point is: persistent/refractory GD, antithyroid drugs over 5 years with positive TRAb. Preparation of the TCR library used RNA extracted from PBMCs. The CDR3 extends over 16 amino acids. CDR1 and CDR2 (germline): LGHNA, YNFKEQ. The germline V and J ends were trimmed by 4 bases and 0 bases, with 12 bases remaining between them.

The origin of this receptor is a female donor with Graves disease. The sample consisted of peripheral blood mononuclear cells (PBMCs), taken when the disease was refractory, from a patient treated with antithyroid drugs. The V call is TRBV4-2, the J call TRBJ2-2; D may be TRBD1 (6 bases). The CDR3 sequence: CASSPRTDTNTGELFF. The CDR3 DNA follows: TGTGCCAGCAGCCCACGGACAGATACGAACACCGGGGAGCTGTTTTTT.